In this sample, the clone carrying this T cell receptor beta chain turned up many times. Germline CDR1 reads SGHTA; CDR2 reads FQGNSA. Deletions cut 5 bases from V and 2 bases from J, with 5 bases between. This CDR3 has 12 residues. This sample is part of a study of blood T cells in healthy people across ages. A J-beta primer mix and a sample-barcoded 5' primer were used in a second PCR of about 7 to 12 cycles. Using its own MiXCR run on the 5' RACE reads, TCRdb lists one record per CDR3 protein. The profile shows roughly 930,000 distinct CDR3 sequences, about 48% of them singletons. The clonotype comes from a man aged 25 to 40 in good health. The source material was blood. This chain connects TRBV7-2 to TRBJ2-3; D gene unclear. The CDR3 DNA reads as TGTGCCAGCAGCGGCTTCACAGATACGCAGTATTTT. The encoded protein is CASSGFTDTQYF. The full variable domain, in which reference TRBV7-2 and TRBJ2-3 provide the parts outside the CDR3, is GAGVSQSPSNKVTEKGKDVELRCDPISGHTALYWYRQSLGQGLEFLIYFQGNSAPDKSGLPSDRFSAERTGGSVSTLTIQRTQQEDSAVYLCASSGFTDTQYFGPGTRLTVL.